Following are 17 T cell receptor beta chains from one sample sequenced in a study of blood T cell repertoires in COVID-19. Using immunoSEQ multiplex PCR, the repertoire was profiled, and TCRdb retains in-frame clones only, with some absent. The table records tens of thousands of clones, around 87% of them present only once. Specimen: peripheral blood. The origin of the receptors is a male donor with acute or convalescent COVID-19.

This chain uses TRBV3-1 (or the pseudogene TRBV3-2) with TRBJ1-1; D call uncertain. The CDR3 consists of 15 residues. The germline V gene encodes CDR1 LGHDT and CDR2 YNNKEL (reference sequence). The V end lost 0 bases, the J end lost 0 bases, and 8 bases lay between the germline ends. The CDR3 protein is CASSQDMAMNTEAFF. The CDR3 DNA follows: TGTGCCAGCAGCCAAGATATGGCCATGAACACTGAAGCTTTCTTT.

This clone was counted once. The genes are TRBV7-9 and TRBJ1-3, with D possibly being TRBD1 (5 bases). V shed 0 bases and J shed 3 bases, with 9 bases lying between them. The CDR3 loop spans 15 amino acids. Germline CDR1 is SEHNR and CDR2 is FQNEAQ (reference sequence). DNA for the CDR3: TGTGCCAGCAGCTTAGCGGGGGGAGTTGGAAACACCATATATTTT. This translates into CASSLAGGVGNTIYF.

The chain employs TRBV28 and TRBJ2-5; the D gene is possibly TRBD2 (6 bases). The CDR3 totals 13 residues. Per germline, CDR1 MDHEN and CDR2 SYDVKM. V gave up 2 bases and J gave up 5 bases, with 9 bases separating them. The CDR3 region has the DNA TGTGCCAGCAGTTTAGGGGGACTCGAGACCCAGTACTTC. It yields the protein CASSLGGLETQYF.

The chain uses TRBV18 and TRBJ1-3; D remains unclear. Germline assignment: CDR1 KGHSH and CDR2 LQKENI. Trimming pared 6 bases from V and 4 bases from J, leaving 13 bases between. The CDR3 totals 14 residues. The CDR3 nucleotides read TGTGCCAGCTCTCTCGACAAAGGCGGAAACACCATATATTTT. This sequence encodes CASSLDKGGNTIYF.

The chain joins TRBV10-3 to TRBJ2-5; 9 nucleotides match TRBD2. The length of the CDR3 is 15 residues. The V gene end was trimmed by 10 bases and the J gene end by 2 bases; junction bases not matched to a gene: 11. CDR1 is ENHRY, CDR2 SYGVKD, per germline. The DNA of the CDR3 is TGTGCCACCTCGGCGCTAGCGGGGAAGCAAGAGACCCAGTACTTC. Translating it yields CATSALAGKQETQYF.

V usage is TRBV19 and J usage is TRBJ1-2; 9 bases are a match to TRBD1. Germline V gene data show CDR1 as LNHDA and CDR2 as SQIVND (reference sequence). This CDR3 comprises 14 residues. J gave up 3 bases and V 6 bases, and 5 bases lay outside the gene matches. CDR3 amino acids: CASRPGQGDYGYTF. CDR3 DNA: TGTGCCAGTAGACCGGGACAGGGCGACTATGGCTACACCTTC.

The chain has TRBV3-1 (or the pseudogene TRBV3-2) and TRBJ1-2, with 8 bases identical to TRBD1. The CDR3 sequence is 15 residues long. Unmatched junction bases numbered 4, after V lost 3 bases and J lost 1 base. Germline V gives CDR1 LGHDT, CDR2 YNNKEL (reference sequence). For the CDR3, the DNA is TGTGCCAGCAGCCATGAGACAGGGGATAACTATGGCTACACCTTC. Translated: CASSHETGDNYGYTF.

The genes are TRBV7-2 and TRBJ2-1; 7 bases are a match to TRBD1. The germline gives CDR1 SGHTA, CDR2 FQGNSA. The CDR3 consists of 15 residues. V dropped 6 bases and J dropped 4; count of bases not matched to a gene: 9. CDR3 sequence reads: CASSHRQGGYNEQFF. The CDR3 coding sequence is TGTGCCAGCAGTCATCGACAGGGTGGGTACAATGAGCAGTTCTTC. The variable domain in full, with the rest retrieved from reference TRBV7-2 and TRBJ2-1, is GAGVSQSPSNKVTEKGKDVELRCDPISGHTALYWYRQSLGQGLEFLIYFQGNSAPDKSGLPSDRFSAERTGGSVSTLTIQRTQQEDSAVYLCASSHRQGGYNEQFFGPGTRLTVL.

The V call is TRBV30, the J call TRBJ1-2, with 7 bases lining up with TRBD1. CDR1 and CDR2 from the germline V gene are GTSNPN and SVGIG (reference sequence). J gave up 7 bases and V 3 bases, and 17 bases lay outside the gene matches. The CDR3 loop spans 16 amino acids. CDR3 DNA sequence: TGTGCCTGGAGCCCATCCCCCATACAGGGGAGCGCTGGCTACACCTTC. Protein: CAWSPSPIQGSAGYTF.

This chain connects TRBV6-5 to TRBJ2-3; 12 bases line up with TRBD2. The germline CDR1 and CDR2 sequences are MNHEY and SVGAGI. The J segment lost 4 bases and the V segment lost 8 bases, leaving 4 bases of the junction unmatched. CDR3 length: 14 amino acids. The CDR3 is CASATSGGSDTQYF. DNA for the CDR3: TGTGCCAGCGCGACTAGCGGGGGCTCAGATACGCAGTATTTT.

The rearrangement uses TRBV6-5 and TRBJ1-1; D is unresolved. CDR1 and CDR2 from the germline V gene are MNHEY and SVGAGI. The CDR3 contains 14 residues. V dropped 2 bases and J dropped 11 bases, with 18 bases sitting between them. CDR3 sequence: CASSYGLPPEAAFF. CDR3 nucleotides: TGTGCCAGCAGTTACGGACTACCCCCCGAGGCCGCTTTCTTT.

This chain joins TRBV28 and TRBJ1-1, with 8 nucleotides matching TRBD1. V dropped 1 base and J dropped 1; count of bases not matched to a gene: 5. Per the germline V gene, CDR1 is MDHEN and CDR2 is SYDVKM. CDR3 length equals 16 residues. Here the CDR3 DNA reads TGTGCCAGCAGTTTATCCGGACAGGGAGGGAACACTGAAGCTTTCTTT. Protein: CASSLSGQGGNTEAFF.

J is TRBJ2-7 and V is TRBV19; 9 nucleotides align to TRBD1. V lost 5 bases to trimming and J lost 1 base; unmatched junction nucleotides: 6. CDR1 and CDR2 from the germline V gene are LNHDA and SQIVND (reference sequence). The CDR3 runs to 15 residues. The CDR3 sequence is CASSLSGQGSYEQYF. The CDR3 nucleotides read TGTGCCAGTAGTTTGTCGGGACAGGGTTCCTACGAGCAGTACTTC. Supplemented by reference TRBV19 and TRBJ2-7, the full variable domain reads DGGITQSPKYLFRKEGQNVTLSCEQNLNHDAMYWYRQDPGQGLRLIYYSQIVNDFQKGDIAEGYSVSREKKESFPLTVTSAQKNPTAFYLCASSLSGQGSYEQYFGPGTRLTVT.

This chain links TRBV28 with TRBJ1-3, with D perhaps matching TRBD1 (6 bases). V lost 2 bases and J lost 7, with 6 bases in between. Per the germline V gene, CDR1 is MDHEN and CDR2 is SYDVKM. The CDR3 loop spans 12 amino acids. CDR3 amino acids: CASSLQGNTIYF. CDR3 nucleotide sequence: TGTGCCAGCAGTTTACAGGGGAACACCATATATTTT.

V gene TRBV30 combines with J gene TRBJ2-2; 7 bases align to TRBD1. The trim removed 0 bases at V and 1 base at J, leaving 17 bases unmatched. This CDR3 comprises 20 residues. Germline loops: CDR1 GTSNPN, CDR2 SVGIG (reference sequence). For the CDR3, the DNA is TGTGCCTGGAGTGTTCTTTTTGGGGCAGGGGGTCGCCAGAACACCGGGGAGCTGTTTTTT. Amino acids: CAWSVLFGAGGRQNTGELFF.

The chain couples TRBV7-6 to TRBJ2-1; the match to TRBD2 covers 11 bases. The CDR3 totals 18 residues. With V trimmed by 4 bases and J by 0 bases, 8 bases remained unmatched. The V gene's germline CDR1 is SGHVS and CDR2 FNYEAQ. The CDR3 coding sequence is TGTGCCAGCAGCTCCCTAGCGGGGGGTCGTAGCTCCTACAATGAGCAGTTCTTC. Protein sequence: CASSSLAGGRSSYNEQFF.

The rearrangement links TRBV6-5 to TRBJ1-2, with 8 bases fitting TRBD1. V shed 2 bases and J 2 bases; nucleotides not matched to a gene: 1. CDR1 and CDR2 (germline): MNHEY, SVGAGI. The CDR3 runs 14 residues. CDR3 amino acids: CASSYGDRNYGYTF. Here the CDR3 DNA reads TGTGCCAGCAGTTACGGGGACAGGAACTATGGCTACACCTTC.